These 19 T cell receptor beta chains share one sample of origin, sequenced in a study of T cells in Graves' hyperthyroidism and ophthalmopathy. RNA transcripts gave rise to amplified TCR beta CDR3 regions. A set of HTBI primers served as the primers for a first-round RT-PCR of the TCR CDR3. Via MiXCR, TCRdb re-called the multiplex PCR reads, giving one row per CDR3 protein. The profile shows a few hundred thousand distinct CDR3 sequences, under 20% of them singletons. The sequenced sample consisted of blood. These receptors came from a woman aged 18 to 35 with Graves' ophthalmopathy.

The sample holds many counts of this clonotype. The gene calls are TRBV29-1 and TRBJ1-1; D not certain. V was cut by 4 bases and J by 6 bases, with 12 bases left in between. Germline V CDR1 and CDR2: SQVTM, ANQGSEA. This CDR3 is built from 12 residues. CDR3 region: CSVVGLDPEAFF. CDR3 bases: TGCAGCGTTGTCGGCTTGGACCCTGAAGCTTTCTTT. Variable domain in full (rest from reference TRBV29-1 and TRBJ1-1): SAVISQKPSRDICQRGTSLTIQCQVDSQVTMMFWYRQQPGQSLTLIATANQGSEATYESGFVIDKFPISRPNLTFSTLTVSNMSPEDSSIYLCSVVGLDPEAFFGQGTRLTVV.

This clonotype appeared a few times. J is TRBJ2-1 and V is TRBV3-1; 7 bases align to TRBD2. The CDR3 covers 13 residues. The trim removed 3 bases at V and 8 bases at J, leaving 4 bases unmatched. Looked up from germline, CDR1 is LGHDT and CDR2 is YNNKEL (reference sequence). CDR3 protein: CASSQGGGYEQFF. As DNA, the CDR3 is TGTGCCAGCAGCCAGGGGGGGGGGTATGAGCAGTTCTTC.

This sequence joins TRBV5-1 and TRBJ2-1, with 11 bases aligning to TRBD2. V trimming: 2 bases; J trimming: 6 bases; junction bases outside the gene matches: 7. The CDR3 runs to 16 residues. Germline V gene lookup returns CDR1 SGHRS and CDR2 YFSETQ. Written as DNA, the CDR3 is TGCGCCAGCAGCTTTAGTAGCGGGAGGGGGATCAATGAGCAGTTCTTC. The encoded protein is CASSFSSGRGINEQFF.

This clonotype was recorded many times. The chain couples TRBV20-1 to TRBJ1-1; the D is unclear. V lost 6 bases and J 4 bases, leaving 18 bases between the germline ends. The CDR3 has 14 amino acids. Germline assignment: CDR1 DFQATT and CDR2 SNEGSKA (reference sequence). The CDR3 DNA follows: TGCAGTGCCTTCCCGGCAACGAGGGTCACTGAAGCTTTCTTT. The encoded protein is CSAFPATRVTEAFF.

In this sample, this clonotype turned up many times. The gene calls are TRBV3-1 and TRBJ1-3; tentatively, D is TRBD1 (5 bases). The germline V gene has CDR1 LGHDT and CDR2 YNNKEL (reference sequence). This CDR3 has 15 residues. V dropped 6 bases and J dropped 0 bases, with 12 bases sitting between them. The DNA for the CDR3 is TGTGCCAGCAGTTCGACAGTCAGCTCTGGAAACACCATATATTTT. Its translation: CASSSTVSSGNTIYF.

The chain carries TRBV2 and TRBJ1-6; perhaps TRBD1 as D (6 bases). Germline values: CDR1 SNHLY, CDR2 FYNNEI. This CDR3 spans 15 amino acids. Trimming left V 6 bases short and J 0 bases short, with 9 bases between. CDR3 coding DNA: TGTGCCAGCAGGACGGACAGCTCCTATAATTCACCCCTCCACTTT. This gives the protein CASRTDSSYNSPLHF.

This clonotype appeared many times. The CDR3 loop reads CAWSVGGQGAHAFF. The CDR3 nucleotides are TGTGCCTGGAGTGTGGGAGGACAGGGGGCGCATGCTTTCTTT. The chain couples TRBV30 to TRBJ1-1; 11 bases agree with TRBD1. Germline trimming cut 0 bases from V and 11 bases from J; bases unmatched to any gene: 8. The germline gives CDR1 GTSNPN, CDR2 SVGIG (reference sequence). The CDR3 loop spans 14 amino acids.

This rearrangement joins TRBV7-9 to TRBJ2-3; D gene unclear. Germline lookup yields CDR1 SEHNR and CDR2 FQNEAQ (reference sequence). V dropped 5 bases and J dropped 7 bases, with 10 bases sitting between them. The CDR3 loop spans 12 amino acids. The CDR3 DNA is TGTGCCAGCAGCCAACCTTCATATACGCAGTATTTT. Translating gives CASSQPSYTQYF. Drawing the rest from reference TRBV7-9 and TRBJ2-3, the complete variable domain is DTGVSQNPRHKITKRGQNVTFRCDPISEHNRLYWYRQTLGQGPEFLTYFQNEAQLEKSRLLSDRFSAERPKGSFSTLEIQRTEQGDSAMYLCASSQPSYTQYFGPGTRLTVL.

This clonotype came up a few times. The junction and the germline gene differ at one end; a read error may be behind it. This chain links TRBV14 with TRBJ1-2; D gene uncertain. Germline CDR1 SGHDN, CDR2 FVKESK. The CDR3 contains 19 residues. Here the CDR3 DNA reads TGTGCCAGCAGCCAAGGTCCGAAACGGTGGACGATAAGTAACGATGGCTACACCTTC. This encodes CASSQGPKRWTISNDGYTF.

The genes are TRBV25-1 and TRBJ1-2; possible D gene TRBD1, 6 bases. Trimming removed 2 bases at V and 13 bases at J, with 17 bases between. CDR1 is MGHDK, CDR2 SYGVNS, per germline. The CDR3 length is 13 residues. As DNA, the CDR3 is TGTGCCAGCAGTGAAGGCCTAGGGGGGGATTGCACCTTC. It translates to CASSEGLGGDCTF.

The chain carries TRBV5-5 and TRBJ2-1; possible D gene TRBD2, 6 bases. The CDR3 runs 15 residues. V dropped 0 bases and J dropped 6 bases, with 13 bases sitting between them. The germline CDR1 and CDR2 sequences are SGHKS and YYEKEE (reference sequence). CDR3 region: CASSLVVSGSNEQFF. Here the CDR3 DNA reads TGTGCCAGCAGCTTGGTGGTTAGCGGAAGCAATGAGCAGTTCTTC.

This clonotype was detected ten times or more. CDR3 amino acids: CASSLVQANSPLHF. As DNA, the CDR3 is TGTGCCAGCAGCTTGGTGCAGGCTAATTCACCCCTCCACTTT. The rearrangement links TRBV5-4 to TRBJ1-6, with D hard to call. V shed 0 bases and J shed 6 bases, with 7 bases lying between them. The CDR3 extends over 14 amino acids. Per germline, CDR1 SGHNT and CDR2 YYREEE (reference sequence).

This clonotype was counted many times. The chain joins TRBV30 to TRBJ1-6, with D possibly being TRBD1 (5 bases). V was shortened by 3 bases and J by 0 bases, with 12 bases between the two germline ends. Germline V gene data show CDR1 as GTSNPN and CDR2 as SVGIG (reference sequence). CDR3 length: 16 amino acids. The CDR3 here is CAWSLIDSSYNSPLHF. The CDR3 nucleotides are TGTGCCTGGAGCCTTATCGACAGCTCCTATAATTCACCCCTCCACTTT.

The V and J genes are TRBV15 and TRBJ1-5; no reliable D call. V gave up 0 bases and J gave up 0 bases, with 9 bases separating them. Germline V gene lookup returns CDR1 LNHNV and CDR2 YYDKDF (reference sequence). The CDR3 runs to 16 residues. CDR3: CATSRDGYHSNQPQHF. The CDR3 DNA follows: TGTGCCACCAGCAGAGATGGATATCATAGCAATCAGCCCCAGCATTTT.

With respect to this clonotype: Compared with germline, one end of the junction differs, possibly owing to a read error. The V and J genes are TRBV4-3 and TRBJ1-6; the D gene is possibly TRBD1 (5 bases). Germline V gene data show CDR1 as LGHNA and CDR2 as YSLEER. CDR3 length equals 15 residues. The CDR3 DNA follows: TGCGCCGGCAGCCAAGACCGACAGCCTAGTTCACCCCTCCACTTT. This codes for CAGSQDRQPSSPLHF.

In this sample, this clonotype turned up many times. The chain couples TRBV11-2 to TRBJ2-1; D is unclear. V gave up 1 base and J gave up 0 bases, with 10 bases separating them. The CDR3 runs to 16 residues. Germline V lookup: CDR1 SGHAT, CDR2 FQNNGV. The CDR3: CASSLGVGISYNEQFF. The CDR3 DNA reads as TGTGCCAGCAGCTTAGGCGTAGGGATCTCCTACAATGAGCAGTTCTTC. Full variable domain (remainder filled in from reference TRBV11-2 and TRBJ2-1): EAGVAQSPRYKIIEKRQSVAFWCNPISGHATLYWYQQILGQGPKLLIQFQNNGVVDDSQLPKDRFSAERLKGVDSTLKIQPAKLEDSAVYLCASSLGVGISYNEQFFGPGTRLTVL.

This clonotype occurred many times. V is TRBV3-1 and J is TRBJ2-4; D is uncertain. The length of the CDR3 is 13 residues. In germline, CDR1 is LGHDT, CDR2 YNNKEL (reference sequence). Trimming removed 3 bases from V and 0 bases from J, with 3 bases in between. This CDR3 reads CASSQGAKNIQYF. CDR3 nucleotides: TGTGCCAGCAGCCAGGGAGCCAAAAACATTCAGTACTTC.

This clonotype was counted between two and nine times. V is TRBV30 and J is TRBJ2-2; 9 bases are a match to TRBD2. J lost 5 bases, V lost 4 bases, and 8 bases had no gene match. Germline-derived CDR1 and CDR2 are GTSNPN and SVGIG (reference sequence). The CDR3 is made up of 15 amino acids. CDR3 amino acids: CAWTLSAGGTGELFF. The CDR3, as DNA: TGTGCCTGGACCCTATCAGCGGGGGGAACCGGGGAGCTGTTTTTT.

The rearrangement uses TRBV12-3 or TRBV12-4 and TRBJ1-3; perhaps TRBD1 as D (5 bases). Trimming took off 10 bases at V and 2 bases at J, with 18 bases between the two ends. This CDR3 has 15 residues. The CDR3 DNA sequence: TGTGCCAACCTAGGACCTCCAGGGACTGGAAACACCATATATTTT. Its translation: CANLGPPGTGNTIYF.